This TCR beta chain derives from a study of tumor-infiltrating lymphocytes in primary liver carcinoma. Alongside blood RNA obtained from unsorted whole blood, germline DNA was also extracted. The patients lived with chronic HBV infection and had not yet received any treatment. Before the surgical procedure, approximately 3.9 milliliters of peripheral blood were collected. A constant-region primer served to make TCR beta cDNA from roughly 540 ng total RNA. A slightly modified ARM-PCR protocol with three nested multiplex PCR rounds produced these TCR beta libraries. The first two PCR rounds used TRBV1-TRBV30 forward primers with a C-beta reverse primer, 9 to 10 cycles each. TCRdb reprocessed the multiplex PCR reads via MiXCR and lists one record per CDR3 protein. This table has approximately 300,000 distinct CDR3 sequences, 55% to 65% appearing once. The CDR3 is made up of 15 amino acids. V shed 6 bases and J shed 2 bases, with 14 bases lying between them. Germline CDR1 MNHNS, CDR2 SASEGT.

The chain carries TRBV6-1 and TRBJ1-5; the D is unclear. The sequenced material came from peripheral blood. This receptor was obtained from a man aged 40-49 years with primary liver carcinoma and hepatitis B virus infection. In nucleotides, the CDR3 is TGTGCCAGCAGCCCATCGCGGGTGGGCAATCAGCCCCAGCATTTT. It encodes CASSPSRVGNQPQHF.